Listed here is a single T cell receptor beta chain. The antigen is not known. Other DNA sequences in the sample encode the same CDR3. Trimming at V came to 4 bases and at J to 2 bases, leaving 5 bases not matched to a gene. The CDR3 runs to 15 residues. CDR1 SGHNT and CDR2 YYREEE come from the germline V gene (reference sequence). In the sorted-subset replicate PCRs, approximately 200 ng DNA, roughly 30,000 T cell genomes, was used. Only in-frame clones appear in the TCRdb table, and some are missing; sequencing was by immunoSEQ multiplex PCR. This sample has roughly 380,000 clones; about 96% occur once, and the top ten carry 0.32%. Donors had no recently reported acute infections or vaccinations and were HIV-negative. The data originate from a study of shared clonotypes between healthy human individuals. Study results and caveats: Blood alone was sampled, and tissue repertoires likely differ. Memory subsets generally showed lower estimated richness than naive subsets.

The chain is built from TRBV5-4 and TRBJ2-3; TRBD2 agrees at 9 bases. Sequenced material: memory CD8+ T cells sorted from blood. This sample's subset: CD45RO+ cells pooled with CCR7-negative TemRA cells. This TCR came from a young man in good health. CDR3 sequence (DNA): TGTGCCAGCAGCCCCCTAGCGGGGCCCACAGATACGCAGTATTTT. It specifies CASSPLAGPTDTQYF.